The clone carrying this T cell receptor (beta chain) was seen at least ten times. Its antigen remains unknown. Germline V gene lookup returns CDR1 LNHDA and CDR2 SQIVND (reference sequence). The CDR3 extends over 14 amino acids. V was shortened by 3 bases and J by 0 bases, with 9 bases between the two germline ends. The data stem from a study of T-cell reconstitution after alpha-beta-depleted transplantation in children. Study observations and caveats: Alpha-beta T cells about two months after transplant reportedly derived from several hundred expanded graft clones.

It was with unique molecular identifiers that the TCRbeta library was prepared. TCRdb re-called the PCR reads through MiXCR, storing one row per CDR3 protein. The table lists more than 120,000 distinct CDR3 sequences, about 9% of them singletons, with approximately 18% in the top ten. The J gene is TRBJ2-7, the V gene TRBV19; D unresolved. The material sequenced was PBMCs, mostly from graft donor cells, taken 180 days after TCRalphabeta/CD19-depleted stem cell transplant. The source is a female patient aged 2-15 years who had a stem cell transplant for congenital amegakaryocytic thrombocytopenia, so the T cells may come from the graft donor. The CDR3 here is CASSIEVLSYEQYF. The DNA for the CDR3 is TGTGCCAGTAGTATCGAGGTCCTCTCCTACGAGCAGTACTTC. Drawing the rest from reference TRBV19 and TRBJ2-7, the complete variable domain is DGGITQSPKYLFRKEGQNVTLSCEQNLNHDAMYWYRQDPGQGLRLIYYSQIVNDFQKGDIAEGYSVSREKKESFPLTVTSAQKNPTAFYLCASSIEVLSYEQYFGPGTRLTVT.